A single sample is the source of the 27 T cell receptor beta chains below, sequenced in a study of blood T cell repertoires in COVID-19. Assay used: immunoSEQ multiplex PCR; TCRdb lists only in-frame clones, some missing. This sample has around 68,000 clones; around 86% occur once, and the top ten carry 5.5% to 8.5%. The material sequenced was peripheral blood. The receptors come from a man aged 50-60 years with active COVID-19.

CDR3 protein: CASSLALNIGKGMSNEQFF. The CDR3, as DNA: TGTGCCAGCAGCTTAGCGCTTAATATCGGCAAGGGGATGTCCAATGAGCAGTTCTTC. The V gene is TRBV7-2, the J gene TRBJ2-1; weak D call: TRBD1 (5 bases). The CDR3 spans 19 residues. Per the germline V gene, CDR1 is SGHTA and CDR2 is FQGNSA. With 0 bases removed from V and 6 bases from J, the gap between germline ends came to 24 bases.

In DNA, the CDR3 is TGTGCCAGCAGTGCAGGGGCCGGTGGCTACACCTTC. Protein sequence: CASSAGAGGYTF. The V gene is TRBV6-4, the J gene TRBJ1-2; possibly TRBD1 for D (6 bases). The CDR3 covers 12 residues. Germline V gene lookup returns CDR1 MRHNA and CDR2 SNTAGT. V was cut by 4 bases and J by 7 bases, with 10 bases left in between.

The V and J genes are TRBV6-5 and TRBJ2-3; TRBD1 aligns across 7 bases. This CDR3 has 14 residues. Trimming at V came to 6 bases and at J to 1 base, leaving 4 bases not matched to a gene. CDR1 is MNHEY and CDR2 is SVGAGI in the germline V gene. The CDR3 nucleotides are TGTGCCAGCAGCCTCGGACAGGGCACAGATACGCAGTATTTT. This translates into CASSLGQGTDTQYF.

This chain uses TRBV6-1 with TRBJ2-7, with 7 bases matching TRBD1. This CDR3 is built from 16 residues. The junction had 9 bases not matched to a gene; V was cut back by 2 bases and J by 2 bases. Germline V gives CDR1 MNHNS, CDR2 SASEGT. The CDR3 region is CASSEMGDSRPYEQYF. The CDR3 DNA sequence: TGTGCCAGCAGTGAAATGGGGGACAGTCGCCCCTACGAGCAGTACTTC.

This chain joins TRBV5-1 and TRBJ2-7; tentatively, D is TRBD2 (6 bases). V gave up 0 bases and J gave up 9 bases, with 16 bases separating them. Germline-derived CDR1 and CDR2 are SGHRS and YFSETQ. This CDR3 has 14 residues. This CDR3 is CASSLAGTVEGQYF. The CDR3 region has the DNA TGCGCCAGCAGCTTGGCCGGGACTGTCGAAGGGCAGTACTTC.

The chain links TRBV19 to TRBJ1-1, with a tentative D call TRBD1 (5 bases). Trimming shortened V by 7 bases and J by 4 bases, and 16 bases separated the two germline ends. There are 14 residues in the CDR3. Germline CDR1 is LNHDA and CDR2 is SQIVND (reference sequence). The CDR3 DNA reads TGTGCCAGTACCCGGGGAGGGAGGGGCACTGAAGCTTTCTTT. This gives the protein CASTRGGRGTEAFF.

V usage is TRBV5-1 and J usage is TRBJ2-7; maybe TRBD1 (6 bases). Trimming shortened V by 3 bases and J by 3 bases, and 16 bases separated the two germline ends. This CDR3 spans 15 amino acids. The V gene's germline CDR1 is SGHRS and CDR2 YFSETQ. The CDR3 sequence: CASSSIAGTSYEQYF. CDR3 DNA: TGCGCCAGCAGCTCGATAGCCGGGACAAGCTACGAGCAGTACTTC.

The CDR3 DNA is TGTGCCAGCAGTTCGAGCCGACAGGGCCGGACCGGGGAGCTGTTTTTT. Protein: CASSSSRQGRTGELFF. The chain employs TRBV27 and TRBJ2-2; 7 bases are a match to TRBD1. J lost 5 bases, V lost 4 bases, and 10 bases had no gene match. The CDR3 has 16 amino acids. Per germline, CDR1 MNHEY and CDR2 SMNVEV (reference sequence).

The rearrangement links TRBV10-3 to TRBJ2-3; the D is unclear. The CDR3 contains 14 residues. Between the trimmed V and J ends, which lost 2 bases and 0 bases, there was a span of 6 bases. Looked up from germline, CDR1 is ENHRY and CDR2 is SYGVKD. CDR3 in DNA: TGTGCCATCAGTGAGGGCGGAAGCACAGATACGCAGTATTTT. Translation gives CAISEGGSTDTQYF.

In this sample, this clone turned up a few times. In DNA form, the CDR3 reads TGTGCCAGCAGTGAGGGTGCAGGCCAGGGCTACACCTTC. It specifies CASSEGAGQGYTF. The chain links TRBV2 to TRBJ1-2; D is uncertain. This CDR3 spans 13 amino acids. Trimming cost V 3 bases and J 8 bases, with 13 bases left between them. The germline CDR1 and CDR2 sequences are SNHLY and FYNNEI.

The V gene is TRBV6-5, the J gene TRBJ2-1; the match to TRBD2 covers 7 bases. Germline V lookup: CDR1 MNHEY, CDR2 SVGAGI. This CDR3 is built from 15 residues. The V segment lost 5 bases and the J segment 5 bases; nucleotides outside the gene matches: 9. The CDR3 spells CASSRREVTNNEQFF. DNA for the CDR3: TGTGCCAGCAGTCGCCGGGAGGTAACTAACAATGAGCAGTTCTTC.

V usage is TRBV7-9 and J usage is TRBJ1-1; 7 bases map to TRBD1. This CDR3 region has 14 residues. V was clipped by 5 bases and J by 4 bases; unmatched bases: 7. In germline, CDR1 is SEHNR, CDR2 FQNEAQ (reference sequence). The CDR3 region has the DNA TGTGCCAGCAGCCGTAAAGGGGGCGGCACTGAAGCTTTCTTT. This codes for CASSRKGGGTEAFF.

The chain has TRBV25-1 and TRBJ2-2; 7 bases match TRBD1. From germline, CDR1 is MGHDK and CDR2 SYGVNS. The CDR3 loop spans 15 amino acids. With V trimmed by 4 bases and J by 2 bases, 4 bases remained unmatched. As DNA, the CDR3 is TGTGCCAGCAGTGGGGGGACAGTAAACACCGGGGAGCTGTTTTTT. As protein: CASSGGTVNTGELFF.

The chain has TRBV3-1 (or the pseudogene TRBV3-2) and TRBJ2-6; TRBD2 agrees at 7 bases. The CDR3 loop spans 13 amino acids. Germline lookup yields CDR1 LGHDT and CDR2 YNNKEL (reference sequence). The V segment lost 8 bases and the J segment 4 bases; nucleotides outside the gene matches: 2. The CDR3 sequence: CASRGDGANVLTF. The CDR3 DNA reads as TGTGCCAGCCGGGGGGACGGGGCCAACGTCCTGACTTTC.

The rearrangement links TRBV6-4 to TRBJ2-7; possibly TRBD1 for D (6 bases). The V end was cut by 4 bases, the J end by 6 bases, with 16 bases between. This CDR3 has 14 residues. CDR1 and CDR2 from the germline V gene are MRHNA and SNTAGT. Here the CDR3 DNA reads TGTGCCAGCAGTGTTACTGGGGGCTTAGGCGAGCAGTACTTC. It encodes CASSVTGGLGEQYF.

The V gene is TRBV6-1, the J gene TRBJ1-2; possible D gene TRBD1, 6 bases. The V end lost 2 bases, the J end lost 6 bases, and 13 bases lay between the germline ends. This CDR3 is built from 14 residues. Looked up from germline, CDR1 is MNHNS and CDR2 is SASEGT. In DNA, the CDR3 is TGTGCCAGCAGTGAATTCGGGGGGCATAATGGCTACACCTTC. Translating gives CASSEFGGHNGYTF.

The chain couples TRBV7-2 to TRBJ2-7; no clear D gene. Germline CDR1 SGHTA, CDR2 FQGNSA. The CDR3 consists of 13 residues. The V and J ends lost 5 bases and 3 bases respectively, with 11 bases between them. The CDR3 sequence is CASSPYGVYEQYF. CDR3 DNA sequence: TGTGCCAGCAGCCCATACGGAGTCTACGAGCAGTACTTC.

This chain joins TRBV2 and TRBJ1-2; 7 nucleotides match TRBD1. The CDR3 runs 17 residues. The V and J ends lost 6 bases and 1 base, in that order; junction bases with no gene match: 14. Germline CDR1 and CDR2: SNHLY and FYNNEI. In DNA form, the CDR3 reads TGTGCCAGCAGGACCGGGACAGCATTCAGATTTAACTATGGCTACACCTTC. Protein sequence: CASRTGTAFRFNYGYTF.

DNA for the CDR3: TGTGCCAGCAGTCCTTCAATTGACACCGGCGGGAAACTGTTTTTT. Translation: CASSPSIDTGGKLFF. The chain uses TRBV6-5 and TRBJ1-4; D is ambiguous. The V and J ends lost 5 bases and 11 bases respectively, with 21 bases between them. CDR3 length: 15 amino acids. Germline V gene data show CDR1 as MNHEY and CDR2 as SVGAGI.

The chain uses TRBV24-1 and TRBJ2-7; a possible D gene is TRBD1 (6 bases). Germline CDR1 and CDR2: KGHDR and SFDVKD. Trimming removed 3 bases at V and 5 bases at J, with 13 bases between. This CDR3 spans 14 amino acids. The CDR3 is CATSDGDTRDEQYF. In DNA, the CDR3 is TGTGCCACCAGTGATGGGGACACCAGGGACGAGCAGTACTTC.

This clone has only one observation. CDR3 in DNA: TGTGCCAGCAGTTATGCGCGGGGGGGCGCAGATACGCAGTATTTT. It specifies CASSYARGGADTQYF. The chain uses TRBV6-6 and TRBJ2-3; 9 bases fit TRBD2. CDR1 is MNHNY and CDR2 is SVGAGI in the germline V gene (reference sequence). The CDR3 is made up of 15 amino acids. J lost 4 bases, V lost 3 bases, and 5 bases had no gene match.

This chain uses TRBV12-3 or TRBV12-4 with TRBJ2-2; weak D call: TRBD1 (6 bases). V dropped 5 bases and J dropped 9 bases, with 10 bases sitting between them. The CDR3 contains 12 residues. The CDR3 region is CASSDRSRELFF. The CDR3 DNA sequence: TGTGCCAGCAGTGACAGGAGCAGGGAGCTGTTTTTT.

The rearrangement joins TRBV19 to TRBJ1-4; 7 bases line up with TRBD1. The trim removed 11 bases at V and 4 bases at J, leaving 7 bases unmatched. CDR1 is LNHDA, CDR2 SQIVND, per germline (reference sequence). This CDR3 is 13 amino acids long. Here the CDR3 DNA reads TGTGCCGCGGGACAGCGGAATAATGAAAAACTGTTTTTT. Translated, it gives CAAGQRNNEKLFF.

The V gene is TRBV9, the J gene TRBJ2-1, with 7 positions matching TRBD2. V was pared by 0 bases and J by 0 bases, with 9 bases of the junction left unmatched. The CDR3 contains 18 residues. Germline V lookup: CDR1 SGDLS, CDR2 YYNGEE. DNA of the CDR3: TGTGCCAGCAGCGTAGGGGAGGCTAGCGGCTACTCCTACAATGAGCAGTTCTTC. It yields the protein CASSVGEASGYSYNEQFF.

The chain recombines TRBV9 with TRBJ2-7, with D tentatively TRBD1 (7 bases). V lost 0 bases and J 2 bases, leaving 18 bases between the germline ends. The CDR3 has 17 amino acids. CDR1 is SGDLS, CDR2 YYNGEE, per germline. Written as DNA, the CDR3 is TGTGCCAGCAGCGTAGCCGGAGGGGGGCAGGGGGCCTACGAGCAGTACTTC. It is translated as CASSVAGGGQGAYEQYF.

This clone was seen only once. At one end the junction does not follow the germline gene, possibly because of a read error. The gene calls are TRBV6-5 and TRBJ2-7; 10 nucleotides line up with TRBD1. Germline V gene lookup returns CDR1 MNHEY and CDR2 SVGAGI. The CDR3 length is 15 residues. The CDR3 spells CACSSPGTGAYEQYF. The CDR3 nucleotides read TGTGCCTGCAGTTCCCCCGGGACAGGGGCCTACGAGCAGTACTTC.

This clone was detected once. The J gene is TRBJ1-5, the V gene TRBV18, with 8 bases that match TRBD1. This CDR3 contains 15 residues. Germline V gives CDR1 KGHSH, CDR2 LQKENI. V was pared by 3 bases and J by 7 bases, with 8 bases of the junction left unmatched. The CDR3 sequence: CASSPRTGIWQPQHF. In DNA, the CDR3 is TGTGCCAGCTCACCTAGGACAGGGATTTGGCAGCCCCAGCATTTT.